These 9 T cell receptor beta chains were all obtained from the same sample, sequenced in a study of blood T cells in healthy people across ages (dated by TCRdb to between 2014 and 2017). Receptor libraries were prepared by 5' RACE. TCRdb lists the instrument as Illumina HiSeq 2500. A second roughly 7 to 11 cycle PCR used a sample-barcoded 5' primer and a J-beta primer mix. TCRdb reran the public reads through fastp at Q25 and MiXCR, keeping productive beta chains. Entries that share a CDR3 protein sequence are merged under the most common genes and DNA. The sample table contains some 920,000 distinct CDR3 sequences; only one count was recorded for about 53% of them. The ten largest clonotypes hold about 22% of the sample. The specimen sequenced was blood. These receptors came from a woman aged 55-75 years in good health.

The chain joins TRBV20-1 to TRBJ1-2; D is perhaps TRBD1 (5 bases). Germline lookup yields CDR1 DFQATT and CDR2 SNEGSKA (reference sequence). V was cut by 5 bases and J by 2 bases, with 12 bases left in between. The CDR3 loop spans 13 amino acids. The CDR3 DNA follows: TGCAGTGCTCTGGGGCATACGAACTATGGCTACACCTTC. Amino acid sequence: CSALGHTNYGYTF.

This sequence joins TRBV28 and TRBJ2-2; D perhaps matches TRBD2 (5 bases). The CDR3 sequence is 13 residues long. Deletions cut 6 bases from V and 7 bases from J, with 12 bases between. The V gene's germline CDR1 is MDHEN and CDR2 SYDVKM. The CDR3 spells CASSPTGNGELFF. CDR3 DNA: TGTGCCAGCAGCCCTACCGGGAACGGGGAGCTGTTTTTT. Drawing the rest from reference TRBV28 and TRBJ2-2, the complete variable domain is DVKVTQSSRYLVKRTGEKVFLECVQDMDHENMFWYRQDPGLGLRLIYFSYDVKMKEKGDIPEGYSVSREKKERFSLILESASTNQTSMYLCASSPTGNGELFFGEGSRLTVL.

The chain carries TRBV4-1 and TRBJ1-5; possibly TRBD1 for D (5 bases). CDR3 size: 16 residues. V dropped 1 base and J dropped 1 base, with 11 bases sitting between them. The germline gives CDR1 MGHRA, CDR2 YSYEKL. CDR3 DNA: TGCGCCAGCAGCCAAGCTGCGTGGGACAGCAATCAGCCCCAGCATTTT. Its protein is CASSQAAWDSNQPQHF.

The chain links TRBV9 to TRBJ2-1; 8 bases are a match to TRBD2. The CDR3 is made up of 18 amino acids. V gave up 0 bases and J gave up 5 bases; unmatched junction bases: 13. Per the germline V gene, CDR1 is SGDLS and CDR2 is YYNGEE. The CDR3 region has the DNA TGTGCCAGCAGCGTAGACGTGACGGGACTAGAGCGGAACAATGAGCAGTTCTTC. Encoded protein: CASSVDVTGLERNNEQFF.

The chain is built from TRBV24-1 and TRBJ2-3; 13 nucleotides align to TRBD2. Germline trimming cut 3 bases from V and 6 bases from J; bases unmatched to any gene: 11. Germline CDR1 is KGHDR and CDR2 is SFDVKD. The CDR3 runs to 18 residues. As DNA, the CDR3 is TGTGCCACCAGTGATACTATACTAGCGGGAGGGCCCGCGGATACGCAGTATTTT. Amino acid sequence: CATSDTILAGGPADTQYF.

The chain employs TRBV12-3 or TRBV12-4 and TRBJ2-1; D possibly matches TRBD1 or TRBD2 (5 bases each). CDR3 length: 15 residues. The germline V and J ends were trimmed by 7 bases and 8 bases, with 21 bases remaining between them. CDR3 residues: CASTLKRPPGHEQFF. In nucleotides, the CDR3 is TGTGCCAGCACCTTAAAGAGGCCTCCGGGGCATGAGCAGTTCTTC.

The V gene is TRBV10-3, the J gene TRBJ2-2; 7 nucleotides agree with TRBD2. CDR3 length: 16 amino acids. Germline assignment: CDR1 ENHRY and CDR2 SYGVKD. J gave up 0 bases and V 4 bases, and 5 bases lay outside the gene matches. CDR3 loop: CAISALSGTNTGELFF. For the CDR3, the DNA is TGTGCCATCAGTGCCCTCAGCGGGACGAACACCGGGGAGCTGTTTTTT.

The chain combines TRBV15 with TRBJ2-7; D perhaps matches TRBD2 (6 bases). V lost 0 bases and J 2 bases, leaving 14 bases between the germline ends. CDR1 and CDR2 (germline): LNHNV, YYDKDF (reference sequence). The CDR3 has 16 amino acids. The CDR3 bases are TGTGCCACCAGCAGAGATCGAACGGGAGACGCCTACGAGCAGTACTTC. Translation gives CATSRDRTGDAYEQYF.

Worth noting for this clonotype: This may arise from a read error, as a much more abundant clone is one base away. This sequence joins TRBV7-2 and TRBJ2-1; 12 bases fit TRBD2. V gave up 5 bases and J gave up 6 bases; unmatched junction bases: 5. This CDR3 region has 15 residues. Germline CDR1 SGHTA, CDR2 FQGNSA. The CDR3, as DNA: TGTGCCAGCAGCCAGACTAGCGGGAGTTCCAATGAGCAGTTCTTC. It encodes CASSQTSGSSNEQFF.